This T cell receptor beta chain was sequenced for a study of shared clonotypes between healthy human individuals. Researchers ran the assay at a deep level. Spread over ten immunoSEQ deep assay plates, unsorted PBMC DNA underwent sequencing. Using immunoSEQ multiplex PCR, the repertoire was profiled, and TCRdb retains in-frame clones only, with some absent. The sample has fewer than 600,000 clones, roughly 79% seen once. The CDR3 is 15 amino acids. CDR1 and CDR2 from the germline V gene are MNHEY and SVGAGI. With 7 bases removed from V and 0 bases from J, the gap between germline ends came to 16 bases. On this clone itself: The antigen is not known.

Study conclusions and caveats: Deeper or shallower sequencing was expected to change how clonotypes are shared among donors.

Without sorting, samples used some 84 million PBMCs for genomic DNA. This TCR was sampled from a woman in her 40s in good health. Some clones in this sample may be carry-over from other donors' samples. The genes are TRBV6-5 and TRBJ2-7, with no clear D. The source material was PBMCs. This chain's CDR3 is CASTPNAVSSYEQYF. The CDR3 nucleotides read TGTGCCAGCACCCCCAATGCCGTGAGCTCCTACGAGCAGTACTTC.